Reported below is one TCR beta chain. Its cognate antigen has yet to be identified. No quality values exist for individual bases; no much larger clone is one base distant. This sample was taken from a study of blood T cells in healthy people across ages (dated by TCRdb to 2013 to 2016). Regarding the research as a whole: In model experiments, template switching captured roughly one uniquely barcoded TCR beta cDNA molecule for every two T cells. The donors were divided into four age groups: young (average around 17 years), middle-aged (approximately 41), aged (approximately 62) and long-lived (around 80). To avoid experimental bias, donors of different ages were spread randomly across the sequencing lanes. The study analyzed two additional independent replicas of 1 million unique cDNA reads from the same blood draw for two donors, one aged 18 to 30 and one aged 80 or older. Using deep sequencing normalized with unique cDNA molecular identifiers, the study measured how TCR beta repertoire diversity changes with age. Study-wide conclusions, independent of this receptor: Compared with the aged group, the long-lived group had more naive CD4+ T cells, fewer expanded clones and increased TCR diversity, suggesting age selection. Donor CMV infection status was unknown, potentially confounding age-related changes in expanded clonotypes. Observed TCR beta diversity correlated strongly with the percentage of naive T cells measured by flow cytometry. Bulk unsorted PBMC profiling prevented conclusive comparison of naive and antigen-experienced compartments. Observed TCR beta diversity per million T cells fell roughly linearly with age, and a significant reduction was already apparent by age about 38. Estimates of total diversity from one million sequenced T cells were regarded as lower bounds and underestimates.

The CDR3 numbers 16 residues from cysteine through phenylalanine. Only CDR3 DNA remains: 48 bases, in frame from the first base. Relative to germline, V is missing 4 bases and J is missing 3 bases, with 9 bases of the junction outside any gene match. For CDR1 and CDR2, the germline V gene lists SGDLS and YYNGEE. The 39 donors, aged about 6 to 95 years, were systemically healthy Caucasian individuals from Russia. Each donor gave about 11 milliliters of peripheral blood, drawn into EDTA-treated Vacutainer tubes. Ficoll-Paque density-gradient centrifugation was used to isolate PBMCs, with at least 6.5 million obtained per sample. Trizol reagent was used to extract total RNA from the PBMCs, yielding at least 5.5 micrograms per sample. The percentages of naive CD45RAhigh/CD27high T cells were determined by flow cytometry on a PBMC aliquot from every donor. Library preparation used 5' RACE. Sequencer: Illumina HiSeq 2500. A second PCR of roughly 7 to 11 cycles was performed with a sample-barcoded 5' primer and a J-beta primer mix. Each TCR beta cDNA molecule received a unique molecular identifier from a template-switch 5' adaptor carrying 12 random nucleotides. At least 2.5 million CDR3-containing paired-end reads were obtained from each sample. First-strand cDNA was synthesized from all RNA with the Mint cDNA synthesis kit, primed by a TRBC-specific oligonucleotide. Following uracil-DNA glycosylase treatment, all cDNA underwent a first 18-cycle PCR with the universal primers M1SS and BC2_uni_R. The source study handled its data this way. For normalization, 1 million high-quality reads, each with a distinct molecular identifier, were randomly selected from each sample. Reads sharing molecular identifiers were discarded rather than binned into consensus sequences. MiTCR, run with a Q25 quality threshold and the strictest error-elimination algorithm, handled CDR3 identification, clonotype clustering and error correction. A nonparametric unseen species model using Euler transformation provided a lower-bound estimate of total TCR beta diversity. TCRdb itself trimmed the public reads at Q25 with fastp, ran MiXCR and retained productive beta chains. Rows merge per CDR3 protein into single entries with the most common DNA and genes. For this entry, the V and J calls and clone size follow TCRdb and not the study's own pipeline. In this sample the table shows about 1.7 million distinct CDR3 sequences, roughly 27% of which occur a single time. In total, the top ten clones hold over 7% of the sample.

The specimen sequenced was blood. The clonotype was recovered from a woman aged 25-40 years in good health. Here the chain combines TRBV9 and TRBJ2-2; 7 bases in the junction line up with TRBD2. In nucleotide form, the sequence is TGTGCCAGCAGCTCGCCGGGGGGAACGGACACCGGGGAGCTGTTTTTT. This gives the protein CASSSPGGTDTGELFF.